Listed below are T cell receptor beta chains from one sample, sequenced in a study of OX40 agonist ivuxolimab in advanced cancers. Repertoires were generated with immunoSEQ multiplex PCR, while TCRdb's copy carries only in-frame clones and drops some. The data show about 69,000 clones, 85% to 90% seen once. The material sequenced was CD4+ or CD8+ T cells sorted from blood, taken in a trial of the OX40 agonist ivuxolimab. The receptors shown here come from an adult with an advanced solid tumor such as melanoma, head and neck, liver or kidney cancer. The CDR3 runs from the conserved cysteine through the conserved F or W. The D gene is left open where the match is weak. Not all rows give a size; the values are once, few, many and, for expanded clones, a class.

J gene: TRBJ1-1
D gene: TRBD1
V gene: TRBV7-9
clone size: NA
CDR3 DNA: TGTGCCAGCAGCTCGCCCGGACAGGGAAACACTGAAGCTTTCTTT
CDR3 protein: CASSSPGQGNTEAFF

J gene: TRBJ2-7
D gene: TRBD1
V gene: TRBV28
clone size: NA
CDR3 DNA: TGTGCCAGCAGTCACGGACAGGGTGGGGACGAGCAGTACTTC
CDR3 protein: CASSHGQGGDEQYF

J gene: TRBJ2-2
D gene: TRBD2
V gene: TRBV5-1
clone size: NA
CDR3 DNA: TGCGCCAGCAGCACCGGGACTAGCGGGGGGCCCCCCGGGGAGCTGTTTTTT
CDR3 protein: CASSTGTSGGPPGELFF

J gene: TRBJ2-1
D gene: TRBD2
V gene: TRBV6-5
clone size: NA
CDR3 DNA: TGTGCCAGCAGTGCCCTAGCGGGGGGCTACAATGAGCAGTTCTTC
CDR3 protein: CASSALAGGYNEQFF

J gene: TRBJ2-7
D gene: NA
V gene: TRBV9
clone size: NA
CDR3 DNA: TGTGCCAGCAGCGTACGACCGGGTAACTACGAGCAGTACTTC
CDR3 protein: CASSVRPGNYEQYF

J gene: TRBJ2-7
D gene: TRBD2
V gene: TRBV27
clone size: NA
CDR3 DNA: TGTGCCACCGCCCTCCGGGGAGGGTGGGAGCAGTACTTC
CDR3 protein: CATALRGGWEQYF

J gene: TRBJ1-2
D gene: NA
V gene: TRBV5-1
clone size: NA
CDR3 DNA: TGCGCCAGCAGCTTGTCCCTAACAGGCTATGGCTACACCTTC
CDR3 protein: CASSLSLTGYGYTF

J gene: TRBJ1-3
D gene: NA
V gene: TRBV19
clone size: NA
CDR3 DNA: TGTGCCAGTAGTATGGAGACCCTTTATGGAAACACCATATATTTT
CDR3 protein: CASSMETLYGNTIYF

J gene: TRBJ1-2
D gene: TRBD1
V gene: TRBV7-8
clone size: NA
CDR3 DNA: TGTGCCAGCAGCTTAGCTCGGACAGGTTCTTTCTATGGCTACACCTTC
CDR3 protein: CASSLARTGSFYGYTF

J gene: TRBJ2-7
D gene: NA
V gene: TRBV7-9
clone size: once
CDR3 DNA: TGTGCCAGCAGTCACCACGCCGGGTCTAGGAGGTACGAGCAGTACTTC
CDR3 protein: CASSHHAGSRRYEQYF

J gene: TRBJ2-2
D gene: NA
V gene: TRBV19
clone size: NA
CDR3 DNA: TGTGCCAGTAGTATCCTAGGGATCACCGGGGAGCTGTTTTTT
CDR3 protein: CASSILGITGELFF

J gene: TRBJ2-1
D gene: TRBD2
V gene: TRBV12-5
clone size: NA
CDR3 DNA: TGTGCTAGTGGTTGGATTAGCGGGGGGACTTACAATGAGCAGTTCTTC
CDR3 protein: CASGWISGGTYNEQFF

J gene: TRBJ1-2
D gene: NA
V gene: TRBV7-3
clone size: NA
CDR3 DNA: TGTGCCAGCAGCTCTCCCGACAGAGAGGAAGGCTACACCTTC
CDR3 protein: CASSSPDREEGYTF

J gene: TRBJ2-1
D gene: TRBD2
V gene: TRBV11-3
clone size: NA
CDR3 DNA: TGTGCCAGCAGCTTACGGAGCGGGGGGTACTACAATGAGCAGTTCTTC
CDR3 protein: CASSLRSGGYYNEQFF

J gene: TRBJ2-7
D gene: TRBD2
V gene: TRBV11-2
clone size: NA
CDR3 DNA: TGTGCCAGCAGCTTCTCGCGACTAGCGGGTACCTACGAGCAGTACTTC
CDR3 protein: CASSFSRLAGTYEQYF

J gene: TRBJ1-4
D gene: NA
V gene: TRBV6-5
clone size: NA
CDR3 DNA: TGTGCCAGCAGTCGCGACAGCGCAACTAATGAAAAACTGTTTTTT
CDR3 protein: CASSRDSATNEKLFF

J gene: TRBJ2-5
D gene: TRBD1
V gene: TRBV29-1
clone size: NA
CDR3 DNA: TGCAGCGTCTTAGGGACAGAAAATGGGCGCCAGTACTTC
CDR3 protein: CSVLGTENGRQYF

J gene: TRBJ1-5
D gene: NA
V gene: TRBV30
clone size: NA
CDR3 DNA: TGTGCCTGGAGTGTAGGGGGAGCTAGCAATCAGCCCCAGCATTTT
CDR3 protein: CAWSVGGASNQPQHF

J gene: TRBJ1-1
D gene: TRBD1
V gene: TRBV4-1
clone size: NA
CDR3 DNA: TGCGCCAGCAGCCAGGGGGACAGCAACACTGAAGCTTTCTTT
CDR3 protein: CASSQGDSNTEAFF

J gene: TRBJ1-2
D gene: NA
V gene: TRBV4-3
clone size: once
CDR3 DNA: TGCGCCAGCAGCCAAGATATTGGAGGGGATAACTATGGCTACACCTTC
CDR3 protein: CASSQDIGGDNYGYTF

J gene: TRBJ2-1
D gene: NA
V gene: TRBV5-1
clone size: NA
CDR3 DNA: TGCGCCAGCAGTACGGCAGGGGACTACTACAATGAGCAGTTCTTC
CDR3 protein: CASSTAGDYYNEQFF

J gene: TRBJ1-5
D gene: TRBD1
V gene: TRBV13
clone size: NA
CDR3 DNA: TGTGCCAGCAGCTTAAGGGACAGTAGCAATCAGCCCCAGCATTTT
CDR3 protein: CASSLRDSSNQPQHF

J gene: TRBJ2-1
D gene: NA
V gene: TRBV4-1
clone size: few
CDR3 DNA: TGCGCCAGCAGCCAAGGAGGACAGGCGGGGAATGAGCAGTTCTTC
CDR3 protein: CASSQGGQAGNEQFF

J gene: TRBJ2-7
D gene: TRBD2
V gene: TRBV4-1
clone size: NA
CDR3 DNA: TGCGCCAGCAGCCAAGCCCCCCTCGGTGTTCTAGCGGGAGGGTTCTACGAGCAGTACTTC
CDR3 protein: CASSQAPLGVLAGGFYEQYF

J gene: TRBJ2-7
D gene: TRBD2
V gene: TRBV4-2
clone size: NA
CDR3 DNA: TGTGCCAGCAGCCAAGCCAGGGCGGGAGGAGGATCCTACGAGCAGTACTTC
CDR3 protein: CASSQARAGGGSYEQYF

J gene: TRBJ2-4
D gene: NA
V gene: TRBV11-1
clone size: NA
CDR3 DNA: TGTGCCAGCAGACCCTCGAGGGAAAACATTCAGTACTTC
CDR3 protein: CASRPSRENIQYF

J gene: TRBJ2-7
D gene: NA
V gene: TRBV4-3
clone size: once
CDR3 DNA: TGCGCCAGCAGCCAAGACTGGACGGAGAGCTCCTACGAGCAGTACTTC
CDR3 protein: CASSQDWTESSYEQYF

J gene: TRBJ1-5
D gene: NA
V gene: TRBV19
clone size: NA
CDR3 DNA: TGTGCCAGTAGCATAACAGGGAACGGCAATCAGCCCCAGCATTTT
CDR3 protein: CASSITGNGNQPQHF

J gene: TRBJ2-1
D gene: NA
V gene: TRBV19
clone size: NA
CDR3 DNA: TGTGCCAGTAGTATGGAGGGCGCCGGTGAGCAGTTCTTC
CDR3 protein: CASSMEGAGEQFF

J gene: TRBJ2-7
D gene: TRBD1
V gene: TRBV6-6
clone size: NA
CDR3 DNA: TGTGCCAGCAGTTACCAGAGGACAGGGGACGAGCAGTACTTC
CDR3 protein: CASSYQRTGDEQYF

J gene: TRBJ2-1
D gene: NA
V gene: TRBV28
clone size: NA
CDR3 DNA: TGTGCCAGCAGTCCCTCCCAAAGGGCGCGGGCCCCGAGCTCCTACAATGAGCAGTTCTTC
CDR3 protein: CASSPSQRARAPSSYNEQFF

J gene: TRBJ2-7
D gene: TRBD2
V gene: TRBV29-1
clone size: NA
CDR3 DNA: TGCAGCGTCACCCCTAGCGGGAGCTCCTACGAGCAGTACTTC
CDR3 protein: CSVTPSGSSYEQYF

J gene: TRBJ1-1
D gene: NA
V gene: TRBV27
clone size: once
CDR3 DNA: TGTGCCAGCAGTTTAGCTGGGACTCAGACTGAAGCTTTCTTT
CDR3 protein: CASSLAGTQTEAFF

J gene: TRBJ2-1
D gene: TRBD2
V gene: TRBV19
clone size: NA
CDR3 DNA: TGTGCCAGTAGTGGACTAGCGGGAGATTACAATGAGCAGTTCTTC
CDR3 protein: CASSGLAGDYNEQFF

J gene: TRBJ1-2
D gene: NA
V gene: TRBV7-2
clone size: NA
CDR3 DNA: TGTGCCAGCAGCTTATCAGGGGCGAACTATGGCTACACCTTC
CDR3 protein: CASSLSGANYGYTF

J gene: TRBJ1-1
D gene: NA
V gene: TRBV6-6
clone size: NA
CDR3 DNA: TGTGCCACCCTTGGGGCGAGCACTGAAGCTTTCTTT
CDR3 protein: CATLGASTEAFF

J gene: TRBJ2-6
D gene: NA
V gene: TRBV30
clone size: once
CDR3 DNA: TGTGCCTGGAGTGTCTTCATTAGCTCTGGGGCCAACGTCCTGACTTTC
CDR3 protein: CAWSVFISSGANVLTF

J gene: TRBJ2-1
D gene: TRBD2
V gene: TRBV19
clone size: NA
CDR3 DNA: TGTGCCAGTAGTATAGTCGGTAGCGGGAGCTCCTACAATGAGCAGTTCTTC
CDR3 protein: CASSIVGSGSSYNEQFF

J gene: TRBJ2-1
D gene: NA
V gene: TRBV5-4
clone size: NA
CDR3 DNA: TGTGCCAGCAGCTTGGGCAGTCCCAATGAGCAGTTCTTC
CDR3 protein: CASSLGSPNEQFF

J gene: TRBJ2-3
D gene: TRBD1
V gene: TRBV30
clone size: NA
CDR3 DNA: TGTGCCTGCGGGACAGAGAGCACAGATACGCAGTATTTT
CDR3 protein: CACGTESTDTQYF